Listed below are T cell receptor beta chains from one sample, sequenced in a study of cytomegalovirus exposure and HLA in healthy donors. Profiling relied on immunoSEQ multiplex PCR, and the TCRdb table lists in-frame clones only, not all of them. This table holds tens of thousands of clones, under 80% found once. The source material was PBMCs. The receptors stem from a woman aged 25 to 45 in good health and CMV-seronegative. Both conserved end residues are part of each CDR3. A D gene is named only where the DNA matches it firmly. Clone size is shown for a subset of rows, as once, few, many or a class of expanded clone.

-	TRBV6-5	TRBJ2-1	TRBD2	TGTGCCAGCAGTTGGGGGGGGAGTAATGAGCAGTTCTTC	CASSWGGSNEQFF
-	TRBV19	TRBJ1-1	-	TGTGCCAGTAGTGACGCCAGGGGCACTGAAGCTTTCTTT	CASSDARGTEAFF
-	TRBV19	TRBJ1-5	-	TGTGCCAGTAGCCCTAGACAGACGCCCCAGCATTTT	CASSPRQTPQHF
-	TRBV5-1	TRBJ1-1	TRBD1	TGCGCCAGCAGCGATGGACAGGGGGCATACACTGAAGCTTTCTTT	CASSDGQGAYTEAFF
few	TRBV6-5	TRBJ1-1	-	TGTGCCAGCAGTTACTCGGGCAGGGACACTGAAGCTTTCTTT	CASSYSGRDTEAFF
-	TRBV5-6	TRBJ2-3	TRBD2	TGTGCCAGCAGCTCTACCCGAGCGGGAGTGGCAGATACGCAGTATTTT	CASSSTRAGVADTQYF
-	TRBV25-1	TRBJ1-6	-	TGTGCCAGCAGTGCTGAGAGCTCCTATAATTCACCCCTCCACTTT	CASSAESSYNSPLHF
-	TRBV18	TRBJ1-5	TRBD1	TGTGCCAGCGGGACAGGGTATAGCAATCAGCCCCAGCATTTT	CASGTGYSNQPQHF
-	TRBV28	TRBJ2-7	-	TGTGCCAGCAGGACCCTGACAGGCTCCTACGAGCAGTACTTC	CASRTLTGSYEQYF
few	TRBV7-9	TRBJ1-5	-	TGTGCCAGCAGCTTAGACGGTTATCAGCCCCAGCATTTT	CASSLDGYQPQHF
-	TRBV5-1	TRBJ2-2	-	TGCGCCAGCAGCTTTCTCGGTTCGAACACCGGGGAGCTGTTTTTT	CASSFLGSNTGELFF
-	TRBV7-8	TRBJ1-2	-	TGTGCCAGCAGCCTGCTCCAGGAATCTAACTATGGCTACACCTTC	CASSLLQESNYGYTF
-	TRBV5-1	TRBJ2-7	TRBD2	TGCGCCAGCGGCGCACGGGACTACTCCTACGAGCAGTACTTC	CASGARDYSYEQYF
few	TRBV5-4	TRBJ1-5	TRBD1	TGTGCCAGCAGCGGCGACAGGGGTCAGCCCCAGCATTTT	CASSGDRGQPQHF
-	TRBV16	TRBJ1-1	-	TGTGCCAGCAGCCAATCCCCGTTCATCCCAGAAAGAGGGGCTTTCTTT	CASSQSPFIPERGAFF
-	TRBV6-6	TRBJ2-7	TRBD1	TGTGCCAGCAGTTACCCTATCGACAGGGGCCACTACGAGCAGTACTTC	CASSYPIDRGHYEQYF
-	TRBV11-1	TRBJ1-5	-	TGTGCCAGCAGCTTGGGCATAAGGCAGCCCCAGCATTTT	CASSLGIRQPQHF
-	TRBV2	TRBJ1-6	TRBD1	TGTGCCAGCAGCTCGGGACAGGGACCCCTCCACTTT	CASSSGQGPLHF
-	TRBV9	TRBJ2-5	-	TGTGCCAGCAGCGACTGGGGCGGAAGGGAGACCCAGTACTTC	CASSDWGGRETQYF
-	TRBV19	TRBJ2-1	TRBD2	TGTGCCAGTAGTGTCGGACGTCCGGGACTAGCCCAGAGCTCCTACAATGAGCAGTTCTTC	CASSVGRPGLAQSSYNEQFF
once	TRBV7-2	TRBJ2-3	-	TGTGCCAGCAGCCTTGCCGGGACACAAGCCACAGATACGCAGTATTTT	CASSLAGTQATDTQYF
few	TRBV7-7	TRBJ2-5	TRBD2	TGTGCTAGCAGCTCCACTAGCGCGGGGGAGACCCAGTACTTC	CASSSTSAGETQYF
-	TRBV30	TRBJ2-3	-	TGTGCCTGGAGTGTTGACTTAACAGATACGCAGTATTTT	CAWSVDLTDTQYF
-	TRBV5-8	TRBJ1-2	-	TGTGCCAGCAGCTTGGACGGAACTATGGCTTTCCGGGGTGGCTACCCCTTC	CASSLDGTMAFRGGYPF
-	TRBV5-1	TRBJ1-6	-	TGCGCCAGCAGCTCTGGACTAAATTCACCCCTCCACTTT	CASSSGLNSPLHF
-	TRBV11-2	TRBJ2-7	TRBD1	TGTGCCAGCAGCTTAGGACAGGGGGCCGGCTGGCAGTACTTC	CASSLGQGAGWQYF
-	TRBV7-9	TRBJ2-7	-	TGTGCCAGCAGCTTAGTAGGACAGAGGGAGCAGTACTTC	CASSLVGQREQYF
-	TRBV4-1	TRBJ1-2	TRBD1	TGCGCCAGCAGCCAAGAAAGGTTTCCTCCCTACAGGGGGGAGAACTATGGCTACACCTTC	CASSQERFPPYRGENYGYTF
-	TRBV27	TRBJ2-5	TRBD1	TGTGCCAGCAGTTTAGCAGGGGGCCGTGAGACCCAGTACTTC	CASSLAGGRETQYF
-	TRBV6-4	TRBJ2-3	TRBD1	TGTGCCAGCAGCCGGGACAGTAGCACAGATACGCAGTATTTT	CASSRDSSTDTQYF
-	TRBV6-5	TRBJ2-5	TRBD2	TGTGCCAGCAGTTACTCGTACACTAGCGGGAGTGAGACCCAGTACTTC	CASSYSYTSGSETQYF
-	TRBV28	TRBJ1-5	-	TGTGCCAGCAGTTTTGTTCCATCCGCAGCGACCTTAAATCAGCCCCAGCATTTT	CASSFVPSAATLNQPQHF
once	TRBV5-6	TRBJ2-5	-	TGTGCCAGCAGCTTGGAGCAGGGGGAGACCCAGTACTTC	CASSLEQGETQYF
-	TRBV6-5	TRBJ2-1	TRBD1	TGTGCCAGCAGTTCCTTTCACAGGGGGCGGAATGAGCAGTTCTTC	CASSSFHRGRNEQFF
-	TRBV4-3	TRBJ2-5	-	TGCGCCAGCAGCCAAGATTTGAGTCAAGAGACCCAGTACTTC	CASSQDLSQETQYF
-	TRBV27	TRBJ2-1	TRBD2	TGTGCCAGCAGTGGACCTCTAGCGGGAACCTACAATGAGCAGTTCTTC	CASSGPLAGTYNEQFF
-	TRBV19	TRBJ2-6	-	TGTGCCAGTAGTGCGGGGTGGAGCTCTGGGGCCAACGTCCTGACTTTC	CASSAGWSSGANVLTF
-	TRBV11-2	TRBJ1-6	-	TGTGCCAGCAGCTTACGAGGGCAGGGAGGCTCCTATAATTCACCCCTCCACTTT	CASSLRGQGGSYNSPLHF
-	TRBV29-1	TRBJ2-1	TRBD2	TGCAGCGCTAGGACTAGCGGGGGGGCGGGCGAGCAGTTCTTC	CSARTSGGAGEQFF
-	TRBV2	TRBJ2-3	-	TGTGCCAGCAAACCAGCGCTTACCACAGATACGCAGTATTTT	CASKPALTTDTQYF
-	TRBV4-2	TRBJ2-5	TRBD2	TGTGCCAGCAGCCAAGATTATCTAGCGGGAGGAGAGACCCAGTACTTC	CASSQDYLAGGETQYF
few	TRBV19	TRBJ2-5	TRBD1	TGTGCCAGTAGTGTTAACGCACTTCAACAGGGGATTAGGGAGACCCAGTACTTC	CASSVNALQQGIRETQYF
-	TRBV5-1	TRBJ2-5	TRBD2	TGCGCCAGCACCCTAAGGGCTAGCGGGAGCCTGGAGACCCAGTACTTC	CASTLRASGSLETQYF
-	TRBV5-4	TRBJ2-3	TRBD2	TGTGCCAGCAGCTTGGAGGGACTAGCGGCCGCCTTCACAGATACGCAGTATTTT	CASSLEGLAAAFTDTQYF
once	TRBV20-1	TRBJ1-2	-	TGCAGTGCTACCTCTCGGGGCTACACCTTC	CSATSRGYTF
-	TRBV27	TRBJ1-4	-	TGTGCCAGCAGTTTAAGGAGTTTAAGTTCAGAAAAACTGTTTTTT	CASSLRSLSSEKLFF
few	TRBV27	TRBJ2-5	-	TGTGCCAGCAGCCGCGGCCGCGTACAAGAGACCCAGTACTTC	CASSRGRVQETQYF
few	TRBV28	TRBJ2-3	TRBD2	TGTGCCAGCAGTGGGAGCGGGAGGACCACCTATACGCAGTATTTT	CASSGSGRTTYTQYF
-	TRBV6-6	TRBJ2-3	TRBD2	TGTGCCAGCAGTTCGGGACTAGCGGGAGTATCAGATACGCAGTATTTT	CASSSGLAGVSDTQYF
once	TRBV19	TRBJ1-1	-	TGTGCCAGTAGTCCGAGTCTCGGTTTGAACACTGAAGCTTTCTTT	CASSPSLGLNTEAFF
-	TRBV5-1	TRBJ1-1	TRBD1	TGCGCCAGCAGGAAGGGACAGGGGGCGGAGGACACTGAAGCTTTCTTT	CASRKGQGAEDTEAFF
-	TRBV10-2	TRBJ2-7	TRBD2	TGCGCCAGCAGTGTAGTCACTAGCGGGAGCGTCCGGTACTTC	CASSVVTSGSVRYF
-	TRBV20-1	TRBJ2-5	-	TGCAGTGCTTCCTACCGGACCCAGTACTTC	CSASYRTQYF
few	TRBV25-1	TRBJ1-4	-	TGTGCCAGCAGTGATCCCGATAGCAATGAAAAACTGTTTTTT	CASSDPDSNEKLFF
once	TRBV4-1	TRBJ2-1	-	TGCGCCAGCAGCCACCCCGGCCAGGGGTTATACAATGAGCAGTTCTTC	CASSHPGQGLYNEQFF